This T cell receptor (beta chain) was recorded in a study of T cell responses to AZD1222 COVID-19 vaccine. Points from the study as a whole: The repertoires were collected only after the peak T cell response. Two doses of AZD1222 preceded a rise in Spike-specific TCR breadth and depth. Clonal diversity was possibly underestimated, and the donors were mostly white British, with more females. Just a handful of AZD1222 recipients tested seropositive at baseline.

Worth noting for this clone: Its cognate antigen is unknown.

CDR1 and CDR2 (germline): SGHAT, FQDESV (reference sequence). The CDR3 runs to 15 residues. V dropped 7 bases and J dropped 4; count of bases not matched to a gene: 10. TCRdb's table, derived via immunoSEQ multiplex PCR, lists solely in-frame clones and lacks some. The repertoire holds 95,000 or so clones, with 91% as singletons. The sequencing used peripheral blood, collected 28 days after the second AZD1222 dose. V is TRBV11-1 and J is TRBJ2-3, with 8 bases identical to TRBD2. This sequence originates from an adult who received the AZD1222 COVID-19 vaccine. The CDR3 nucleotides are TGTGCCAGCACCAACTCTGCGGGAGGAGCAGATACGCAGTATTTT. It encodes CASTNSAGGADTQYF.